Below are 21 T cell receptor beta chains sequenced from a single sample in a study of shared clonotypes between healthy human individuals. The protocol was immunoSEQ multiplex PCR, while the TCRdb copy is restricted to in-frame clones and leaves out a portion. The table records 1.4 million or so clones, 98% of them present only once. Sequences were obtained from naive CD4+ T cells sorted from blood. As for subset: CD45RA+ positively selected. The receptors derive from a man under 40 in good health.

The V and J genes are TRBV5-6 and TRBJ1-1; unclear D gene. Germline values: CDR1 SGHDT, CDR2 YYEEEE. Deletions cut 4 bases from V and 4 bases from J, with 11 bases between. The CDR3 consists of 13 residues. The CDR3 DNA is TGTGCCAGCAGCCCGTATCTACGCACTGAAGCTTTCTTT. Residues: CASSPYLRTEAFF.

This chain uses TRBV19 with TRBJ1-3; possible D gene TRBD1, 5 bases. V dropped 4 bases and J dropped 2 bases, with 6 bases sitting between them. Germline V gives CDR1 LNHDA, CDR2 SQIVND (reference sequence). The CDR3 has 13 amino acids. As DNA, the CDR3 is TGTGCCAGTAGTAAAGGGGCTGGAAACACCATATATTTT. Protein sequence: CASSKGAGNTIYF.

The genes are TRBV6-1 and TRBJ2-3, with 8 bases aligning to TRBD2. J gave up 3 bases and V 7 bases, and 3 bases lay outside the gene matches. Per germline, CDR1 MNHNS and CDR2 SASEGT. This CDR3 region has 13 residues. The CDR3 sequence is CASTRGGTDTQYF. CDR3 sequence (DNA): TGTGCCAGCACCCGGGGGGGGACAGATACGCAGTATTTT.

The J gene is TRBJ2-5, the V gene TRBV10-2; no firm D call. There are 14 residues in the CDR3. The V end lost 8 bases, the J end lost 0 bases, and 13 bases lay between the germline ends. Germline V CDR1 and CDR2: WSHSY, SAAADI. The CDR3 protein is CASGRFRNQETQYF. The CDR3, as DNA: TGCGCCAGCGGCCGCTTTCGGAACCAAGAGACCCAGTACTTC.

This chain connects TRBV5-1 to TRBJ2-3, with 8 bases identical to TRBD1. The CDR3 has 14 amino acids. Germline CDR1 and CDR2: SGHRS and YFSETQ. J gave up 4 bases and V 2 bases, and 3 bases lay outside the gene matches. DNA for the CDR3: TGCGCCAGCAGCTTTTACAGGGGGGCAGATACGCAGTATTTT. Translated: CASSFYRGADTQYF.

As to this clone: The same CDR3 can be traced to other DNA sequences in this sample. The chain uses TRBV6-5 and TRBJ1-5; D uncertain. Trimming left V 2 bases short and J 0 bases short, with 8 bases between. Germline V lookup: CDR1 MNHEY, CDR2 SVGAGI. This CDR3 spans 15 amino acids. The CDR3 nucleotides read TGTGCCAGCAGTTACAGCGGAAATAGCAATCAGCCCCAGCATTTT. Translating it yields CASSYSGNSNQPQHF.

This chain links TRBV28 with TRBJ2-1; D perhaps matches TRBD2 (6 bases). Germline CDR1 is MDHEN and CDR2 is SYDVKM. This CDR3 has 16 amino acids. With 6 bases removed from V and 1 base from J, the gap between germline ends came to 16 bases. CDR3 residues: CASRPDVGGSYNEQFF. The DNA of the CDR3 is TGTGCCAGCAGGCCCGACGTCGGGGGATCCTACAATGAGCAGTTCTTC.

The V gene is TRBV28, the J gene TRBJ2-1; 8 bases are shared with TRBD2. The CDR3 loop spans 13 amino acids. Germline CDR1 and CDR2: MDHEN and SYDVKM. V dropped 6 bases and J dropped 7; count of bases not matched to a gene: 5. In DNA form, the CDR3 reads TGTGCCAGCAGGACGAGCGGGAGAAATGAGCAGTTCTTC. This codes for CASRTSGRNEQFF.

J is TRBJ1-1 and V is TRBV25-1; TRBD1 is a possible D gene (5 bases). V was cut by 7 bases and J by 2 bases, with 8 bases left in between. This CDR3 is 12 amino acids long. The germline V gene encodes CDR1 MGHDK and CDR2 SYGVNS. The CDR3 region has the DNA TGTGCCAGCACAGGGACCAACACTGAAGCTTTCTTT. Translation: CASTGTNTEAFF. The variable domain in full, completed from reference TRBV25-1 and TRBJ1-1, reads EADIYQTPRYLVIGTGKKITLECSQTMGHDKMYWYQQDPGMELHLIHYSYGVNSTEKGDLSSESTVSRIRTEHFPLTLESARPSHTSQYLCASTGTNTEAFFGQGTRLTVV.

The chain is built from TRBV5-1 and TRBJ1-4; 8 nucleotides match TRBD1. The CDR3 is 16 amino acids. J was trimmed by 2 bases and V by 4 bases; bases with no gene match: 7. The V gene's germline CDR1 is SGHRS and CDR2 YFSETQ. The CDR3 reads CASSLRTGTTNEKLFF. CDR3 bases: TGCGCCAGCAGCCTTAGGACAGGGACTACTAATGAAAAACTGTTTTTT.

J is TRBJ2-2 and V is TRBV19, with a tentative D call TRBD1 (6 bases). The CDR3 loop spans 15 amino acids. Per the germline V gene, CDR1 is LNHDA and CDR2 is SQIVND (reference sequence). V gave up 3 bases and J gave up 0 bases, with 8 bases separating them. This CDR3 reads CASSIGTTNTGELFF. The CDR3 nucleotides read TGTGCCAGTAGTATCGGGACAACGAACACCGGGGAGCTGTTTTTT.

The DNA of the CDR3 is TGTGCCAGCGTAAGGACAGCTGGTAATGAAAAACTGTTTTTT. It is translated as CASVRTAGNEKLFF. The gene calls are TRBV6-6 and TRBJ1-4, with D maybe TRBD1 (6 bases). Germline V gene sequence: CDR1 MNHNY, CDR2 SVGAGI (reference sequence). This CDR3 comprises 14 residues. Trimming took off 8 bases at V and 4 bases at J, with 14 bases between the two ends.

This clone appeared a single time. This rearrangement joins TRBV11-2 to TRBJ2-5; 12 bases align to TRBD2. CDR1 is SGHAT and CDR2 is FQNNGV in the germline V gene. The CDR3 spans 15 residues. The V segment lost 5 bases and the J segment 5 bases; nucleotides outside the gene matches: 6. CDR3: CASSPRLAGVETQYF. In DNA form, the CDR3 reads TGTGCCAGCAGCCCCCGACTAGCGGGAGTGGAGACCCAGTACTTC.

Points on this clone: The junction departs from the called germline gene at one end, perhaps through a read error. J is TRBJ2-1 and V is TRBV7-7, with D perhaps assigned TRBD1 or TRBD2 (5 bases each). The germline gives CDR1 SSHAT, CDR2 FNYEAQ (reference sequence). The CDR3 is 17 residues long. The CDR3 spells CASSPQLGDGSYNEQFF. The CDR3 DNA is TGTGCTAGCAGCCCACAGTTGGGGGATGGATCCTACAATGAGCAGTTCTTC.

The CDR3 DNA reads as TGTGCCACCAGCAGAGATGGAGCGCACACCGGGGAGCTGTTTTTT. Translated: CATSRDGAHTGELFF. J is TRBJ2-2 and V is TRBV15, with D unclear. The CDR3 totals 15 residues. Trimming took 0 bases from V and 3 from J, leaving 8 bases between them. Germline V gene lookup returns CDR1 LNHNV and CDR2 YYDKDF (reference sequence).

V gene TRBV15 combines with J gene TRBJ2-1; 7 bases map to TRBD2. V lost 0 bases to trimming and J lost 7 bases; unmatched junction nucleotides: 21. The CDR3 totals 20 residues. CDR1 is LNHNV, CDR2 YYDKDF, per germline (reference sequence). The DNA for the CDR3 is TGTGCCACCAGCAGAGATAAAGGGACCCTCGGAGGACTAGAAGGTAATGAGCAGTTCTTC. Translation gives CATSRDKGTLGGLEGNEQFF.

Details on this clone: Other DNA sequences within the sample encode an identical CDR3. The chain is built from TRBV9 and TRBJ2-3; no definite D call. The V gene's germline CDR1 is SGDLS and CDR2 YYNGEE. The CDR3 loop spans 14 amino acids. Trimming removed 0 bases from V and 2 bases from J, with 7 bases in between. The CDR3: CASSVETSTDTQYF. CDR3 DNA sequence: TGTGCCAGCAGCGTAGAAACCTCCACAGATACGCAGTATTTT.

The J gene is TRBJ2-3, the V gene TRBV2; perhaps TRBD2 as D (5 bases). V gave up 4 bases and J gave up 0 bases, with 20 bases separating them. This CDR3 contains 18 residues. CDR1 SNHLY and CDR2 FYNNEI come from the germline V gene. Here the CDR3 DNA reads TGTGCCAGCAGTGGCGGGTCTCCCCAGGAATCTAGCACAGATACGCAGTATTTT. Protein sequence: CASSGGSPQESSTDTQYF.

The chain links TRBV4-1 to TRBJ2-7; 7 nucleotides match TRBD2. The CDR3 is made up of 15 amino acids. Germline V gene lookup returns CDR1 MGHRA and CDR2 YSYEKL. Unmatched junction bases numbered 12, after V lost 4 bases and J lost 6 bases. The CDR3 sequence: CASSPVGGRASEQYF. The CDR3 DNA reads as TGCGCCAGCAGCCCCGTAGGAGGGAGGGCCTCCGAGCAGTACTTC.

The rearrangement joins TRBV5-1 to TRBJ1-2; D unclear. The CDR3 runs to 15 residues. V lost 0 bases to trimming and J lost 9 bases, with 18 bases between them. CDR1 is SGHRS and CDR2 is YFSETQ in the germline V gene. Here the CDR3 DNA reads TGCGCCAGCAGCTTGGCTTTCGGGGATTCGAGTAGCTACACCTTC. Protein: CASSLAFGDSSSYTF.

The chain recombines TRBV25-1 with TRBJ1-4, with D perhaps matching TRBD1 (6 bases). V was cut by 1 base and J by 4 bases, with 16 bases left in between. The CDR3 runs to 17 residues. Germline-derived CDR1 and CDR2 are MGHDK and SYGVNS. The CDR3 nucleotides are TGTGCCAGCAGTGAATTGTCGGGGGGCTGGATTAATGAAAAACTGTTTTTT. Protein: CASSELSGGWINEKLFF.